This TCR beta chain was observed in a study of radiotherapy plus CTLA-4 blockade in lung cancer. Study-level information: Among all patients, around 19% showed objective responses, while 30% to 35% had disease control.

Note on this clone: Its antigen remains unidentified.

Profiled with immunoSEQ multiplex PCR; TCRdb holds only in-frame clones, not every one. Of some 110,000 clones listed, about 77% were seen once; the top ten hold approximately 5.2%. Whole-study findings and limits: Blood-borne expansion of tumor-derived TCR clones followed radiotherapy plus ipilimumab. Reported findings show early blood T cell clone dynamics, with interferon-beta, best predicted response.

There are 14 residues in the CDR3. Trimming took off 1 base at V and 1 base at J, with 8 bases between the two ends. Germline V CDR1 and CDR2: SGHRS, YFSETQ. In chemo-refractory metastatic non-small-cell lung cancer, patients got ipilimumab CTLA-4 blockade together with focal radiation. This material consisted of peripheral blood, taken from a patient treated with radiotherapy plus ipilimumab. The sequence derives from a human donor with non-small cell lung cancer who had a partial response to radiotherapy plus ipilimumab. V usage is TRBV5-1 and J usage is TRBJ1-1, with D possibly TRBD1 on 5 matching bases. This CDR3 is CASSLTRGNTEAFF. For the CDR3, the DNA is TGCGCCAGCAGCTTGACAAGGGGGAACACTGAAGCTTTCTTT.